The rows below give T cell receptor beta chains drawn from one sample of a study of T cell responses to AZD1222 COVID-19 vaccine. The method was immunoSEQ multiplex PCR; TCRdb's version includes in-frame clones alone and lacks a portion of them. The data hold about 100,000 clones, with less than 90% observed a single time. The sequenced sample was peripheral blood, obtained on day 0 of AZD1222 vaccination. The source is an adult in good health. Both conserved end residues are part of each CDR3. D genes are given only for firm matches. For some rows the clone size is stated as once, few or many, or as a class when expanded; others skip it.

abundance: .; v_gene: TRBV28; d_gene: .; j_gene: TRBJ1-5; CDR3nt: TGTGCCAGCAACCCAGACAGGTACAATCAGCCCCAGCATTTT; CDR3aa: CASNPDRYNQPQHF
abundance: once; v_gene: TRBV24-1; d_gene: TRBD1; j_gene: TRBJ2-1; CDR3nt: TGTGCCACCGAAGACAGGGGACACCCAGGCCGGTGGTTCTTC; CDR3aa: CATEDRGHPGRWFF
abundance: once; v_gene: TRBV4-2; d_gene: TRBD2; j_gene: TRBJ2-1; CDR3nt: TGTGCCAGCAGCCAAGGGGGACTAGCGGCGTTTTACAATGAGCAGTTCTTC; CDR3aa: CASSQGGLAAFYNEQFF
abundance: .; v_gene: TRBV27; d_gene: .; j_gene: TRBJ2-7; CDR3nt: TGTGCCAGCAGTTTATTTGGGGAAAGTGGGTACGAGCAGTACTTC; CDR3aa: CASSLFGESGYEQYF
abundance: .; v_gene: TRBV5-4; d_gene: .; j_gene: TRBJ1-1; CDR3nt: TGTGCCAGCAGCTTGGCCGGGGTCGGTGACACTGAAGCTTTCTTT; CDR3aa: CASSLAGVGDTEAFF
abundance: few; v_gene: TRBV11-2; d_gene: TRBD1; j_gene: TRBJ2-3; CDR3nt: TGTGCCAGCAGTGTGGACAGGTCCCATACGCAGTATTTT; CDR3aa: CASSVDRSHTQYF
abundance: .; v_gene: TRBV7-3; d_gene: .; j_gene: TRBJ2-3; CDR3nt: TGTGCCAGCAGCTCCCCTTCAGGGGATACGCAGTATTTT; CDR3aa: CASSSPSGDTQYF
abundance: .; v_gene: TRBV7-2; d_gene: TRBD2; j_gene: TRBJ2-1; CDR3nt: TGTGCCAGCAGCTTGGGACAGGGACTAGCGGGAAAGTCAAATGAGCAGTTCTTC; CDR3aa: CASSLGQGLAGKSNEQFF
abundance: .; v_gene: TRBV5-1; d_gene: .; j_gene: TRBJ1-4; CDR3nt: TGCGCCAGCAGCCCCGGTGGGGCAGGGATGCCTAATGAAAAACTGTTTTTT; CDR3aa: CASSPGGAGMPNEKLFF
abundance: .; v_gene: TRBV3-1/TRBV3-2; d_gene: TRBD2; j_gene: TRBJ2-5; CDR3nt: TGTGCCAGCAGCCCCGGGACTAGCGGGGCCGAGTACTTC; CDR3aa: CASSPGTSGAEYF
abundance: once; v_gene: TRBV28; d_gene: TRBD1; j_gene: TRBJ1-1; CDR3nt: TGTGCCAGCAGCCCCCGGGACAGGAACACTGAAGCTTTCTTT; CDR3aa: CASSPRDRNTEAFF
abundance: .; v_gene: TRBV6-5; d_gene: TRBD2; j_gene: TRBJ2-2; CDR3nt: TGTGCCAGCAGACTTCTAGCGGGAGTGATCGGGGAGCTGTTTTTT; CDR3aa: CASRLLAGVIGELFF
abundance: .; v_gene: TRBV7-9; d_gene: .; j_gene: TRBJ1-4; CDR3nt: TGTGCCAGCAGTCCAGGGGCCTATGAAAAACTGTTTTTT; CDR3aa: CASSPGAYEKLFF
abundance: .; v_gene: TRBV29-1; d_gene: .; j_gene: TRBJ2-1; CDR3nt: TGCAGCGTTGGCCGGGGCCCCTCCAATGAGCAGTTCTTC; CDR3aa: CSVGRGPSNEQFF
abundance: once; v_gene: TRBV10-2; d_gene: TRBD2; j_gene: TRBJ2-1; CDR3nt: TGCGCCAGCAGTGACTCCGGACTAGCGGTATACAATGAGCAGTTCTTC; CDR3aa: CASSDSGLAVYNEQFF
abundance: .; v_gene: TRBV6-1; d_gene: .; j_gene: TRBJ2-3; CDR3nt: TGTGCCAGCAGTGAGCTTGCGGGACGCACAGATACGCAGTATTTT; CDR3aa: CASSELAGRTDTQYF
abundance: once; v_gene: TRBV4-2; d_gene: .; j_gene: TRBJ2-1; CDR3nt: TGTGCCAGCAGCCAAGTCGGGGGTGGAGAGCAGTTCTTC; CDR3aa: CASSQVGGGEQFF
abundance: .; v_gene: TRBV5-1; d_gene: .; j_gene: TRBJ2-3; CDR3nt: TGCGCCAGCAGCTTGAACCGACAGAGCTGGGACCCTACAGATACGCAGTATTTT; CDR3aa: CASSLNRQSWDPTDTQYF
abundance: few; v_gene: TRBV6-5; d_gene: .; j_gene: TRBJ2-7; CDR3nt: TGTGCCAGCAGAAGGAATGCGGTTCTGTACGAGCAGTACTTC; CDR3aa: CASRRNAVLYEQYF
abundance: once; v_gene: TRBV4-1; d_gene: .; j_gene: TRBJ2-3; CDR3nt: TGCGCCAGCAGCCAAGACCCCCGGGGGAGCTACACAGATACGCAGTATTTT; CDR3aa: CASSQDPRGSYTDTQYF
abundance: few; v_gene: TRBV27; d_gene: TRBD2; j_gene: TRBJ2-1; CDR3nt: TGTGCCAGCTTGGGCGGGAGAGGGTTGGGGTCCTACAATGAGCAGTTCTTC; CDR3aa: CASLGGRGLGSYNEQFF
abundance: .; v_gene: TRBV11-3; d_gene: TRBD1; j_gene: TRBJ2-1; CDR3nt: TGTGCCAGCAGCTTAGGGGGGACAGGGTACAATGAGCAGTTCTTC; CDR3aa: CASSLGGTGYNEQFF
abundance: .; v_gene: TRBV4-3; d_gene: TRBD2; j_gene: TRBJ2-3; CDR3nt: TGCGCCAGCAGCCAAGATAGAACTAGCGGGACGAGCACAGATACGCAGTATTTT; CDR3aa: CASSQDRTSGTSTDTQYF
abundance: once; v_gene: TRBV10-3; d_gene: .; j_gene: TRBJ1-1; CDR3nt: TGTGCCATCAGTGAGACAGAGATGAACACTGAAGCTTTCTTT; CDR3aa: CAISETEMNTEAFF
abundance: .; v_gene: TRBV6-5; d_gene: .; j_gene: TRBJ2-7; CDR3nt: TGTGCCAGCAGTTACGGCCAGGGCTCCTACGAGCAGTACTTC; CDR3aa: CASSYGQGSYEQYF
abundance: .; v_gene: TRBV6-5; d_gene: .; j_gene: TRBJ2-1; CDR3nt: TGTGCCAGCAGTTATGGACCGAACAATGAGCAGTTCTTC; CDR3aa: CASSYGPNNEQFF
abundance: once; v_gene: TRBV7-3; d_gene: .; j_gene: TRBJ2-2; CDR3nt: TGTGCCAGCAGCCCCTCAGGGTTAGACGGGGAGCTGTTTTTT; CDR3aa: CASSPSGLDGELFF
abundance: .; v_gene: TRBV4-2; d_gene: TRBD2; j_gene: TRBJ2-1; CDR3nt: TGTGCCAGCAGCCAAGATGACAACCACCTAGCGGAGAGCTCCTACAATGAGCAGTTCTTC; CDR3aa: CASSQDDNHLAESSYNEQFF
abundance: .; v_gene: TRBV24-1; d_gene: .; j_gene: TRBJ2-3; CDR3nt: TGTGCCACCAGTGATGCCGGGGGAGCAGATACGCAGTATTTT; CDR3aa: CATSDAGGADTQYF
abundance: .; v_gene: TRBV6-6; d_gene: .; j_gene: TRBJ1-5; CDR3nt: TGTGCCAGCAAGGTTAGCAATCAGCCCCAGCATTTT; CDR3aa: CASKVSNQPQHF
abundance: .; v_gene: TRBV4-2; d_gene: .; j_gene: TRBJ1-4; CDR3nt: TGTGCCAGCAGCCAGCCCCCGGACACCCTTAATGAAAAACTGTTTTTT; CDR3aa: CASSQPPDTLNEKLFF
abundance: .; v_gene: TRBV7-8; d_gene: .; j_gene: TRBJ2-7; CDR3nt: TGTGCCAGCACCCTTACCCCGGCGGAGGGGTTTGTTTACGAGCAGTACTTC; CDR3aa: CASTLTPAEGFVYEQYF
abundance: .; v_gene: TRBV13; d_gene: .; j_gene: TRBJ1-1; CDR3nt: TGTGCCAGCAGCTTGGGTACCAGGGAAGCTTTCTTT; CDR3aa: CASSLGTREAFF
abundance: .; v_gene: TRBV7-2; d_gene: .; j_gene: TRBJ2-7; CDR3nt: TGTGCCAGCAGCATCGGGACGCCGGGTAAGCAGTACTTC; CDR3aa: CASSIGTPGKQYF
abundance: .; v_gene: TRBV10-1; d_gene: .; j_gene: TRBJ1-6; CDR3nt: TGCGCCAGCATAAGTTGCAGGCCGAGGCCACCCCTCCACTTT; CDR3aa: CASISCRPRPPLHF
abundance: .; v_gene: TRBV9; d_gene: TRBD2; j_gene: TRBJ2-1; CDR3nt: TGTGCCAGCAGCGCTAGCGGGCTAAGCTCCTACAATGAGCAGTTCTTC; CDR3aa: CASSASGLSSYNEQFF
abundance: .; v_gene: TRBV5-1; d_gene: TRBD1; j_gene: TRBJ2-7; CDR3nt: TGCGCCAGCAGCTTGGCCGACAGGGAGTACGAGCAGTACTTC; CDR3aa: CASSLADREYEQYF
abundance: .; v_gene: TRBV9; d_gene: .; j_gene: TRBJ1-5; CDR3nt: TGTGCCAGCAGCCCGGGGGTGAGCAATCAGCCCCAGCATTTT; CDR3aa: CASSPGVSNQPQHF
abundance: .; v_gene: TRBV2; d_gene: .; j_gene: TRBJ2-2; CDR3nt: TGTGCCAGCCGTAGGGACGGTGCGAACACCGGGGAGCTGTTTTTT; CDR3aa: CASRRDGANTGELFF
abundance: .; v_gene: TRBV27; d_gene: TRBD2; j_gene: TRBJ2-7; CDR3nt: TGTGCCAGCAGTGTAAATAGCGGGGGATTCAACGAGCAGTACTTC; CDR3aa: CASSVNSGGFNEQYF
abundance: few; v_gene: TRBV25-1; d_gene: .; j_gene: TRBJ2-3; CDR3nt: TGTGCCAGCAGTGAATATTGGTTTAGCGGACAGGGCACAGATACGCAGTATTTT; CDR3aa: CASSEYWFSGQGTDTQYF
abundance: .; v_gene: TRBV2; d_gene: .; j_gene: TRBJ1-1; CDR3nt: TGTGCCAGCAGTGGACAGACGAACACTGAAGCTTTCTTT; CDR3aa: CASSGQTNTEAFF
abundance: .; v_gene: TRBV7-6; d_gene: .; j_gene: TRBJ1-6; CDR3nt: TGTGCCAGCAGCTTAGCGACCATAGGGAATTCACCCCTCCACTTT; CDR3aa: CASSLATIGNSPLHF
abundance: .; v_gene: TRBV19; d_gene: .; j_gene: TRBJ1-1; CDR3nt: TGTGCCAGTAGTATAGGGGACAACATGAACACTGAAGCTTTCTTT; CDR3aa: CASSIGDNMNTEAFF
abundance: .; v_gene: TRBV19; d_gene: .; j_gene: TRBJ2-7; CDR3nt: TGTGCCAGTAGTACCACCCCGGGGACCTCTGCCTACGAGCAGTACTTC; CDR3aa: CASSTTPGTSAYEQYF
abundance: .; v_gene: TRBV19; d_gene: .; j_gene: TRBJ2-7; CDR3nt: TGTGCCAGTAGTGCCCCGGGACGGGAGTCCTACGAGCAGTACTTC; CDR3aa: CASSAPGRESYEQYF
abundance: .; v_gene: TRBV19; d_gene: .; j_gene: TRBJ2-7; CDR3nt: TGTGCCAGTAGTGCACCCGGGACCTCGAACTACGAGCAGTACTTC; CDR3aa: CASSAPGTSNYEQYF
abundance: .; v_gene: TRBV27; d_gene: .; j_gene: TRBJ2-5; CDR3nt: TGTGCCAGCAGTTTCCGGGGCGGTATAGAGACCCAGTACTTC; CDR3aa: CASSFRGGIETQYF
abundance: .; v_gene: TRBV6-6; d_gene: .; j_gene: TRBJ1-4; CDR3nt: TGTGCCAGCACCACGACACACCTAAGACAAAATGAAAAACTGTTTTTT; CDR3aa: CASTTTHLRQNEKLFF
abundance: .; v_gene: TRBV9; d_gene: .; j_gene: TRBJ1-2; CDR3nt: TGTGCCAGCAGCGTAGGAGACGGCTATGGCTACACCTTC; CDR3aa: CASSVGDGYGYTF
abundance: .; v_gene: TRBV5-1; d_gene: .; j_gene: TRBJ1-1; CDR3nt: TGCGCCAGCAGCTTGGCCTGGAGTAACACTGAAGCTTTCTTT; CDR3aa: CASSLAWSNTEAFF
abundance: .; v_gene: TRBV6-4; d_gene: .; j_gene: TRBJ1-1; CDR3nt: TGTGCCAGCTCGACCCAGTTGAATGCTGAAGCTTTCTTT; CDR3aa: CASSTQLNAEAFF
abundance: .; v_gene: TRBV6-6; d_gene: .; j_gene: TRBJ2-7; CDR3nt: TGTGCCAGCAGTTACCTGGATGTGAGGCAAGCCTACGAGCAGTACTTC; CDR3aa: CASSYLDVRQAYEQYF
abundance: .; v_gene: TRBV11-3; d_gene: .; j_gene: TRBJ2-1; CDR3nt: TGTGCCAGCAGCTTACGACTTGGGAATGAGCAGTTCTTC; CDR3aa: CASSLRLGNEQFF
abundance: .; v_gene: TRBV7-9; d_gene: TRBD2; j_gene: TRBJ2-3; CDR3nt: TGTGCCAGCAGCCCCGGGACTAGCGGGAGGGGCACAGATACGCAGTATTTT; CDR3aa: CASSPGTSGRGTDTQYF
abundance: .; v_gene: TRBV2; d_gene: TRBD1; j_gene: TRBJ2-7; CDR3nt: TGTGCCAGCGCGATAGCAGGGGGACATACCTACGAGCAGTACTTC; CDR3aa: CASAIAGGHTYEQYF
abundance: .; v_gene: TRBV6-5; d_gene: .; j_gene: TRBJ2-1; CDR3nt: TGTGCCAGCAGTTACTGGTCTCCTCAGGGGGAGCAGTTCTTC; CDR3aa: CASSYWSPQGEQFF